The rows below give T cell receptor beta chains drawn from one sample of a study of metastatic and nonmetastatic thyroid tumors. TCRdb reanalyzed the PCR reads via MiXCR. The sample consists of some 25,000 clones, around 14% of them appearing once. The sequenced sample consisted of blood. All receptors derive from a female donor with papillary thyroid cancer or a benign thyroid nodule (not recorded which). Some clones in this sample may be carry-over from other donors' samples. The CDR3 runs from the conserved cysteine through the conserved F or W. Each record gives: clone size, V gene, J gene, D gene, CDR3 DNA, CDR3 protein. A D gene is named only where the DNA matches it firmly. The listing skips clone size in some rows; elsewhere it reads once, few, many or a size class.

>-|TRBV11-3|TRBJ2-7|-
TGTGCCAGCAGCTCAGGCACCCACTACGAGCAGTACTTC
CASSSGTHYEQYF
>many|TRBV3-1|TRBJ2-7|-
TGTGCCAGCAGCCCCCGTGGAGCCGGCGGGCAGTACTTC
CASSPRGAGGQYF
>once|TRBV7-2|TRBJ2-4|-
TGTGCCAGCATCGATCCTTTTGCCAAAAACATTCAGTACTTC
CASIDPFAKNIQYF
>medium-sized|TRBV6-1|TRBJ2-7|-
TGTGCCAGCGGCATAGGTGTGGGATACGAGCAGTACTTC
CASGIGVGYEQYF
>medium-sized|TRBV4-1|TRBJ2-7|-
TGCGCCAGCAGCCAAGATCCCGGTCTGGCCTACGAGCAGTACTTC
CASSQDPGLAYEQYF
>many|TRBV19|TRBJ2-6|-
TGTGCCAGTAGTACAGACGTCTCTGGGGCCAACGTCCTGACTTTC
CASSTDVSGANVLTF
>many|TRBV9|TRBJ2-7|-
TGTGCCAGCAGCGCCCAGGGGGGGAGGGGGAACGAGCAGTACTTC
CASSAQGGRGNEQYF
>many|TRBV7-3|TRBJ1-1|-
TGTGCCAGCAGCGCGAGCGTCGGGACTGAAGCTTTCTTT
CASSASVGTEAFF
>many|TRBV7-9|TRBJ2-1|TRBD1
TGTGCCAGCAGCTTTAACGGACAGGTCAATGAGCAGTTCTTC
CASSFNGQVNEQFF
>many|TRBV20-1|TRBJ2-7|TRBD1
TGCAGTGCTAGGACAGGGGGTCGAGGGGAGCAGTACTTC
CSARTGGRGEQYF
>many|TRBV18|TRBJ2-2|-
TGTGCCAGCTCCCGGGACACCGGGGAGCTGTTTTTT
CASSRDTGELFF
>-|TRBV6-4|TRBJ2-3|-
TGTGCCAGCAGTTCCGAGTCAGGGGGGTTCGATACGCAGTATTTT
CASSSESGGFDTQYF
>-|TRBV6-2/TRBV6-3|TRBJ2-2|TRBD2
TGTGCCAGCATCCCCTGGCTAGCGGGATGGCCGGGCACCGGGGAGCTGTTTTTT
CASIPWLAGWPGTGELFF
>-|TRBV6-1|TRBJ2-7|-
TGTGCCAGCAAGTGGTACAACGAGCAGTACTTC
CASKWYNEQYF
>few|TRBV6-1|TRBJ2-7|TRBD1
TGTGCCAGCAACGTACAGGGACAGGGTCCGGGGGAGCAGTACTTC
CASNVQGQGPGEQYF
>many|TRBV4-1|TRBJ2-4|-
TGCGCCAGCAGCCAAGCCCCCTCCTTAGCGGCCAAAGACATTCAGTACTTC
CASSQAPSLAAKDIQYF
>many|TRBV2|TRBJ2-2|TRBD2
TGTGCCGCCGGGACTAGCGGGAGGGCTGCCGGGGAGCTGTTTTTT
CAAGTSGRAAGELFF
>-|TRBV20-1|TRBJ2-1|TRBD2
TGCAGTGCGGACCGGACTAGCGGGAGGGGCGCTGAGCAGTTCTTC
CSADRTSGRGAEQFF
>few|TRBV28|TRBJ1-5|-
TGTGCCAGCAGTTTTGGGAGTACAAGTCAGCCCCAGCATTTT
CASSFGSTSQPQHF
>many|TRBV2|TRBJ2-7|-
TGTGCCAGCATGAAGGGGGAAGGGGTACACGAGCAGTACTTC
CASMKGEGVHEQYF
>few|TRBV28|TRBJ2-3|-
TGTGCCAGCTTCTCGCGGGGCGGTTTGAGCACAGATACGCAGTATTTT
CASFSRGGLSTDTQYF
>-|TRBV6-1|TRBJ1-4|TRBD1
TGTGCCAGCAGTGAGGACAGGGGTGAACTGTTTTTT
CASSEDRGELFF
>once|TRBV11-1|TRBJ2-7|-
TGTGCCAGCAGCTTCCCCGGAATAGATAAGACCTACGAGCAGTACTTC
CASSFPGIDKTYEQYF
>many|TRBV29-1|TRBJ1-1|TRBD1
TGCAGCGTTGAAGATCGGGAGGGGGCGCAGGCTTTCTTT
CSVEDREGAQAFF
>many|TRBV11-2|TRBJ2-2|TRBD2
TGTGCCAGCAGCTTTGACGGGACTAGCGGGACCGGGGAGCTGTTTTTT
CASSFDGTSGTGELFF
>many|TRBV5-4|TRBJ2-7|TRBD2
TGTGCCAGCAGCTTGGGCGGGACTAGCTCCTACGAGCAGTACTTC
CASSLGGTSSYEQYF
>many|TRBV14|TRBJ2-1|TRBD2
TGTGCCAGCAGCCAAGGATGGCGGGAGGGGGTCAATGAGCAGTTCTTC
CASSQGWREGVNEQFF
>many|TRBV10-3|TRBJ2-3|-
TGTGCCATCAGTAGAGATTTGGGCACAGATACGCAGTATTTT
CAISRDLGTDTQYF
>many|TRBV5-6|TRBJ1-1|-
TGTGCCAGCAGCTTGGGTTGGGGGAACACTGAAGCTTTCTTT
CASSLGWGNTEAFF
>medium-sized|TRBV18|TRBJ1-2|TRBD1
TGTGCCAGCTCACCAGGGGGACAGGGGGCAAGGTATGGCTACACCTTC
CASSPGGQGARYGYTF
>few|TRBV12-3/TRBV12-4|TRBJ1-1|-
TGTGCCAGCAGTTTACAGGTTAACACTGAAGCTTTCTTT
CASSLQVNTEAFF
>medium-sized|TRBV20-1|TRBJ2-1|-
TGCAGTGCTAGAGATCAAGGCCGCTCCTACAATGAGCAGTTCTTC
CSARDQGRSYNEQFF
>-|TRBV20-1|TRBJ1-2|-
TGCAGTGCTAGAGATATGGGGGCGCATACTAACTATGGCTACACCTTC
CSARDMGAHTNYGYTF
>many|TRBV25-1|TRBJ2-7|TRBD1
TGTGCCAGCAGTGAAGGCGGACAGGGGTACGAGCAGTACTTC
CASSEGGQGYEQYF
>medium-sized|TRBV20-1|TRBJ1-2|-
TGCAGTGCTAGAGATAGGAGTAGAAACTATGGCTACACCTTC
CSARDRSRNYGYTF
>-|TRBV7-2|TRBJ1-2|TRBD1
TGTGCCAGCAGCTTAGGGACAGGGATTAACTATGGCTACACCTTC
CASSLGTGINYGYTF
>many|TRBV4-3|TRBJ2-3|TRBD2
TGCGCCAGCAGCCAAGATTACGGGAGGTCGCCAGATACGCAGTATTTT
CASSQDYGRSPDTQYF
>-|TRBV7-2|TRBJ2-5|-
TGTGACAGCAGCCCCTACGCCGGCGGGGCGGGGGAGACCCAGTACTTC
CDSSPYAGGAGETQYF
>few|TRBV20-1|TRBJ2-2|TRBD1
TGCAGTGCAAACAGGGGGGACGCCGGGGAGCTGTTTTTT
CSANRGDAGELFF
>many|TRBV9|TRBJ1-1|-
TGTGCCAGCAGCCCACAATCAGGGGTGGAGGGCACTGAAGCTTTCTTT
CASSPQSGVEGTEAFF
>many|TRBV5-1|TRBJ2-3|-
TGCGCCAGCAGCTTCCAGGGCGCAGATACGCAGTATTTT
CASSFQGADTQYF
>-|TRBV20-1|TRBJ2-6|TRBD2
TGCAGTGCCTCGGGGGGAACTGGGGCCAACGTCCTGACTTTC
CSASGGTGANVLTF
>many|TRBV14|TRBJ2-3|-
TGTGCCAGCAGCCAAGTAGGCAGGCATACGCAGTATTTT
CASSQVGRHTQYF
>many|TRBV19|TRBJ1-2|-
TGTGCCAGTAGTCCGGCCACTAACTATGGCTACACCTTC
CASSPATNYGYTF
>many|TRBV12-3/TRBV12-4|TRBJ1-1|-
TGTGCCAGCACCCCCCAGGGAATGAGCACTGAAGCTTTCTTT
CASTPQGMSTEAFF
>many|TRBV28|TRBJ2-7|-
TGTGCCAGCAGTTCCGGGCTCGTCTACGAGCAGTACTTC
CASSSGLVYEQYF
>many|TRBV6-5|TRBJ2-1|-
TGTGCCAGCTACCGGGACAGGGGGTGGACTAGCGGGCGGGATGAGCAGTTCTTC
CASYRDRGWTSGRDEQFF
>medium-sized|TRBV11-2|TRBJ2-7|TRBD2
TGTGCCAGCAGCCCGCGCCCTAGCGGGAGGGTATACGAGCAGTACTTC
CASSPRPSGRVYEQYF
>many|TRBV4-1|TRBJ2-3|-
TGCGCCAGCAGCCGGGGGCCCGGCCGGGATACGCAGTATTTT
CASSRGPGRDTQYF
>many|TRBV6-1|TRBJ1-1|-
TGTGCCAGCAGCCGAACAGGGCCGGACACTGAAGCTTTCTTT
CASSRTGPDTEAFF
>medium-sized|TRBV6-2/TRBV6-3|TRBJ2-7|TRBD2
TGTGCCAGCAGTTACCTCGGACTAGCGGGAGGGCTATGGGAGCAGTACTTC
CASSYLGLAGGLWEQYF
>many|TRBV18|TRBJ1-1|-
TGTGCCAGCTCACGCGAACAGTACACTGAAGCTTTCTTT
CASSREQYTEAFF
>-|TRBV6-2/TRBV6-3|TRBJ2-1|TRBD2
TGTGCCAGCATACCCGGGACTAGCGGTAGCTATGAGCAGTTCTTC
CASIPGTSGSYEQFF
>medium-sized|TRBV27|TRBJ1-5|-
TGTGCCAGCAGTTCCTCCTCCGTGGGGGGCAATCAGCCCCAGCATTTT
CASSSSSVGGNQPQHF